A single T cell receptor beta chain is shown here with its context. The data are from a study of cytomegalovirus exposure and HLA in healthy donors. PCR amplification relied on 60 Vbeta primers (plus 13 Jbeta primers). Libraries were prepared by immunoSEQ multiplex PCR; TCRdb keeps only in-frame clonotypes and omits some of them. The sample includes 90,000 to 150,000 clones, roughly three fifths of them seen just once. V shed 4 bases and J shed 3 bases, with 12 bases lying between them. CDR1 and CDR2 from the germline V gene are SGHDN and FVKESK. The CDR3 length is 15 residues. The genes are TRBV14 and TRBJ2-2; D is possibly TRBD1 (6 bases). The sequence was collected from a man aged 35-49 years in good health and CMV-seropositive. Material: PBMCs. DNA of the CDR3: TGTGCCAGCAGCCTCCGGACAGCCTACACCGGGGAGCTGTTTTTT. Protein sequence: CASSLRTAYTGELFF.